Following are 4 T cell receptor beta chains from one sample sequenced in a study of cytomegalovirus exposure and HLA in healthy donors. The PCR employed 60 Vbeta primers together with 13 Jbeta primers. Profiled with immunoSEQ multiplex PCR; TCRdb holds only in-frame clones, not every one. The sample contains some 100,000 clones, roughly 74% of which appear only once. The sequencing sample was made of PBMCs. The receptors were sampled from a woman aged 40-49 years in good health and CMV-seronegative.

This clone was seen only a few times. The genes are TRBV4-3 and TRBJ1-1; unclear D gene. The CDR3 is made up of 13 amino acids. The germline gives CDR1 LGHNA, CDR2 YSLEER. V was cut by 4 bases and J by 0 bases, with 6 bases left in between. The CDR3 bases are TGCGCCAGCAGCCGGGAGTTGAACACTGAAGCTTTCTTT. It is translated as CASSRELNTEAFF.

For the CDR3, the DNA is TGCGCCAGCAGTGCACTAGCGGGATTTACCGGGGAGCTGTTTTTT. It is translated as CASSALAGFTGELFF. The V gene is TRBV10-1, the J gene TRBJ2-2, with 10 bases identical to TRBD2. V lost 4 bases and J lost 5; bases outside the gene matches: 4. CDR1 and CDR2 from the germline V gene are WNHNN and SYGVQD (reference sequence). The CDR3 runs to 15 residues.

The V gene is TRBV19, the J gene TRBJ1-3; 9 bases align to TRBD1. Germline CDR1 reads LNHDA; CDR2 reads SQIVND (reference sequence). CDR3 length: 13 amino acids. After removal of 3 bases from V and 7 bases from J, the junction contained 1 base not matched to a gene. As DNA, the CDR3 is TGTGCCAGTAGTATTGGACAGGGGAACACCATATATTTT. It codes for CASSIGQGNTIYF.

The chain carries TRBV6-5 and TRBJ1-4, with no clear D. The CDR3 covers 13 residues. The germline V gene encodes CDR1 MNHEY and CDR2 SVGAGI. Between the trimmed V and J ends, which lost 0 bases and 7 bases, there was a span of 6 bases. The CDR3 loop reads CASSYSGVEKLFF. CDR3 bases: TGTGCCAGCAGTTACTCAGGAGTTGAAAAACTGTTTTTT.